This T cell receptor beta chain was captured by sequencing in a study of blood T cell repertoires in COVID-19. About the research overall: COVID-19 samples collected from the United States, Italy and Spain covered acute and convalescent phases.

Source study methods: It was from reference gene primer amplification that nucleated cell counts were estimated. Produced via immunoSEQ multiplex PCR; TCRdb's table is partial and in-frame only. V and J calls plus clone size are reproduced from that table; the DNA served to infer D and trimming. The sample records fewer than 200,000 clones, approximately 87% being singletons. CDR1 is DFQATT and CDR2 is SNEGSKA in the germline V gene (reference sequence). Trimming left V 3 bases short and J 2 bases short, with 8 bases between. The CDR3 is 13 amino acids. Sequencing was performed on peripheral blood. The rearrangement uses TRBV20-1 and TRBJ2-1; D is ambiguous. The TCR comes from a woman in her 70s with COVID-19, enrolled during active disease. CDR3 DNA: TGCAGTGCTAGTACTAAAGCCTACAATGAGCAGTTCTTC. Encoded protein: CSASTKAYNEQFF.